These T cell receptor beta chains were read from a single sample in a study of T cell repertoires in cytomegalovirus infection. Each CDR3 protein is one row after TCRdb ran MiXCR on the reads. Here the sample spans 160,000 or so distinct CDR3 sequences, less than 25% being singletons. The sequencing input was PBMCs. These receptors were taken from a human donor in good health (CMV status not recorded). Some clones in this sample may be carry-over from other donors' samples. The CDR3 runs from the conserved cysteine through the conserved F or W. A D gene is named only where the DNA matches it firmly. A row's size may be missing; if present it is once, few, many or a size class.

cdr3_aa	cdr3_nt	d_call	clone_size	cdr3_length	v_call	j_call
CASSLSVGEKLFF	TGTGCCAGCAGCCTCTCCGTGGGGGAAAAACTGTTTTTT	.	many	13	TRBV7-2	TRBJ1-4
CASSFAGRRDPEAFF	TGTGCCAGCAGCTTTGCGGGACGGCGGGACCCTGAAGCTTTCTTT	.	many	15	TRBV7-9	TRBJ1-1
CATSDSLAGGSNEQFF	TGTGCCACCAGTGATTCCTTAGCTGGGGGGTCTAATGAGCAGTTCTTC	.	.	16	TRBV24-1	TRBJ2-1
CASSRDSGANVLTF	TGCGCCAGCAGCCGCGACTCTGGGGCCAACGTCCTGACTTTC	.	many	14	TRBV4-1	TRBJ2-6
CASSSGLAGTDTQYF	TGTGCCAGCAGCTCGGGACTAGCGGGAACAGATACGCAGTATTTT	TRBD2	many	15	TRBV7-8	TRBJ2-3
CASSSTGGWDNEQFF	TGTGCCAGCAGCTCAACGGGGGGTTGGGACAATGAGCAGTTCTTC	TRBD2	many	15	TRBV7-8	TRBJ2-1
CASSLDAEVLNTEAFF	TGCGCCAGCAGCTTGGACGCGGAGGTACTCAACACTGAAGCTTTCTTT	.	.	16	TRBV5-1	TRBJ1-1
CASSSNSGTSPLGTQYF	TGTGCCAGCAGCTCCAACTCCGGGACTAGCCCGTTGGGGACCCAGTACTTC	TRBD2	.	17	TRBV7-9	TRBJ2-5
CASSPMTGQNTEAFF	TGTGCTAGCAGCCCAATGACAGGTCAGAACACTGAAGCTTTCTTT	.	.	15	TRBV7-7	TRBJ1-1
CASSSLLAGGNEQFF	TGTGCCAGCAGTTCCCTCCTAGCGGGAGGCAATGAGCAGTTCTTC	TRBD2	few	15	TRBV12-3/TRBV12-4	TRBJ2-1
CASSDWSSYEQYF	TGTGCCAGCAGTGATTGGAGCTCCTACGAGCAGTACTTC	.	.	13	TRBV5-4	TRBJ2-7
CSVAPQGSREQYF	TGCAGCGTCGCCCCACAGGGAAGTCGCGAGCAGTACTTC	.	.	13	TRBV29-1	TRBJ2-7
CASSLPLGAGANVLTF	TGTGCCAGCAGCCTACCCCTGGGAGCTGGGGCCAACGTCCTGACTTTC	.	.	16	TRBV7-2	TRBJ2-6
CASSPESWGEQFSYEQYF	TGTGCCAGCAGCCCGGAGAGTTGGGGCGAGCAGTTCTCCTACGAGCAGTACTTC	.	.	18	TRBV7-9	TRBJ2-7
CASSQGVGTANEKLFF	TGCGCCAGCAGCCAGGGGGTAGGGACAGCTAATGAAAAACTGTTTTTT	TRBD1	many	16	TRBV4-1	TRBJ1-4
CASSLVAGLNEQFF	TGCGCCAGCAGCTTGGTAGCGGGGCTCAATGAGCAGTTCTTC	TRBD2	few	14	TRBV5-1	TRBJ2-1
CATSDQQGAETQYF	TGTGCCACCAGTGATCAACAGGGGGCTGAGACGCAGTATTTT	TRBD1	many	14	TRBV24-1	TRBJ2-3
CASRRDRRNQPQHF	TGTGCCAGCAGACGGGACAGGAGAAATCAGCCCCAGCATTTT	TRBD1	.	14	TRBV6-1	TRBJ1-5
CASSLPAGISTGELFF	TGTGCCAGCAGTTTACCGGCAGGGATATCCACCGGGGAGCTGTTTTTT	.	few	16	TRBV28	TRBJ2-2
CASSLGVSSNQPQHF	TGTGCCAGCAGCTTGGGGGTATCGAGCAATCAGCCCCAGCATTTT	.	.	15	TRBV5-5	TRBJ1-5
CATSRGRVNTEAFF	TGTGCCACCAGCAGAGGCAGGGTGAACACTGAAGCTTTCTTT	.	few	14	TRBV15	TRBJ1-1
CASSSNPTGSDEQYF	TGTGCCAGCAGCTCGAACCCAACAGGGTCGGACGAGCAGTACTTC	.	few	15	TRBV11-2	TRBJ2-7
CASSDRAPEAYNEQFF	TGTGCCAGTTCTGACAGGGCGCCTGAAGCCTACAATGAGCAGTTCTTC	TRBD1	.	16	TRBV6-6	TRBJ2-1
CASSRGTITDTRYF	TGCGCCAGCAGCCGGGGAACTATCACAGATACGCGGTATTTT	.	once	14	TRBV5-1	TRBJ2-3